This T cell receptor beta chain originates from a study of shared clonotypes between healthy human individuals. General study points: The small donor group covered limited genetic and exposure diversity.

CD45RO-negative, CCR7-selected cells formed the naive CD8 fraction, which excluded terminally differentiated effector memory CD45RA+ cells. The donors were adults (healthy and HIV-negative) with no recent acute infections or vaccinations. Several immunoSEQ 96-well plates shared each subset's DNA, each plate a replicate. Each sorted subset replicate got 200 ng genomic DNA, 25,000 to 30,000 genomes. Libraries were prepared by immunoSEQ multiplex PCR; TCRdb keeps only in-frame clonotypes and omits some of them. This sample has about 590,000 clones, with about 95% found just once. With regard to this clone: Its antigen is currently unknown.

This CDR3 contains 14 residues. CDR1 and CDR2 (germline): MDHEN, SYDVKM. V was pared by 7 bases and J by 5 bases, with 15 bases between. This sequence originates from a woman in her 30s in good health. The V gene is TRBV28, the J gene TRBJ1-5; D possibly corresponds to TRBD1 (5 bases). Sequenced: naive CD8+ T cells sorted from blood. The DNA of the CDR3 is TGTGCCAGCATGGGACGGGGTAGATATCAGCCCCAGCATTTT. Encoded protein: CASMGRGRYQPQHF.